The entry below gives a single T cell receptor (beta chain) sequence along with its context. The germline V gene has CDR1 SGHTA and CDR2 FQGTGA. The CDR3 length is 13 residues. Trimming took 5 bases from V and 4 from J; bases not matched to a gene: 2. In the authors' methods: Estimates of nucleated cell counts were drawn from the amplification of reference gene primers. Libraries were prepared by immunoSEQ multiplex PCR; TCRdb keeps only in-frame clonotypes and omits some of them. The DNA was the basis for D and trimming; V, J and clone size are from that table. This table holds tens of thousands of clones, approximately 89% found once. This entry comes from a study of blood T cell repertoires in COVID-19. Study-wide background: Samples taken during acute and convalescent COVID-19 were collected in the United States, Italy and Spain. From T cells, B-cell-depleted T cells, or PBMCs came the material, which was cDNA or gDNA.

The sample was peripheral blood. The clonotype originates from a man in his 70s with active or convalescent COVID-19. The chain recombines TRBV7-3 with TRBJ1-2; TRBD1 aligns across 9 bases. The CDR3 region is CASSAGQGYGYTF. CDR3 in DNA: TGTGCCAGCAGCGCGGGACAGGGCTATGGCTACACCTTC.